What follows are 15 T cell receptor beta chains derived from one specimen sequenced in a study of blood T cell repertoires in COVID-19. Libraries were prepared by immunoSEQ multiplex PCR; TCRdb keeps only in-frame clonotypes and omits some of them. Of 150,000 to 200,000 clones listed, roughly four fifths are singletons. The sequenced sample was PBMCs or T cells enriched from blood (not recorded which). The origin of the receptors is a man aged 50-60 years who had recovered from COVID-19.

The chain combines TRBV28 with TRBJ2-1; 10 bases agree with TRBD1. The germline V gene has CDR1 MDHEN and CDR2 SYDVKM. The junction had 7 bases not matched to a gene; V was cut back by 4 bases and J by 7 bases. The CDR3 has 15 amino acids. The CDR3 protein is CASSSPTGGLNEQFF. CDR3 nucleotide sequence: TGTGCCAGCAGTTCCCCGACAGGGGGCTTGAATGAGCAGTTCTTC.

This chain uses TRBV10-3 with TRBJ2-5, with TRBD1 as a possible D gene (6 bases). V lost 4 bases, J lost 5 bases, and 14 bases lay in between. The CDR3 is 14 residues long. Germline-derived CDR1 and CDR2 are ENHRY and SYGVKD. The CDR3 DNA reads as TGTGCCATCAGTGTAGCAGGGGCAGGGGAGACCCAGTACTTC. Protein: CAISVAGAGETQYF.

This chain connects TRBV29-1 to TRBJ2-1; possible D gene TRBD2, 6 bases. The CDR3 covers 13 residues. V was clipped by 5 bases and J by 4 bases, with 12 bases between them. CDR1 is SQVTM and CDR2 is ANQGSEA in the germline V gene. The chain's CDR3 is CSVTSSGYNEQFF. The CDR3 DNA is TGCAGCGTTACGAGTAGCGGATACAATGAGCAGTTCTTC.

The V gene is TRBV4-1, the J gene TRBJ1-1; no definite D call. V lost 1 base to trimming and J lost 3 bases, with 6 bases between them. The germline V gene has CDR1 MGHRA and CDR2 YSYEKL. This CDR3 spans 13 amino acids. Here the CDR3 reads CASSQAFHTEAFF. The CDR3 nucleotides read TGCGCCAGCAGCCAAGCCTTTCACACTGAAGCTTTCTTT.

This CDR3 reads CATTTDRGLEEQYF. In DNA form, the CDR3 reads TGTGCCACCACGACAGACAGGGGGCTCGAAGAGCAGTACTTC. The rearrangement joins TRBV2 to TRBJ2-7; 10 nucleotides match TRBD1. CDR1 and CDR2 (germline): SNHLY, FYNNEI. The CDR3 totals 14 residues. V lost 10 bases to trimming and J lost 7 bases; unmatched junction nucleotides: 13. Drawing the rest from reference TRBV2 and TRBJ2-7, the complete variable domain is EPEVTQTPSHQVTQMGQEVILRCVPISNHLYFYWYRQILGQKVEFLVSFYNNEISEKSEIFDDQFSVERPDGSNFTLKIRSTKLEDSAMYFCATTTDRGLEEQYFGPGTRLTVT.

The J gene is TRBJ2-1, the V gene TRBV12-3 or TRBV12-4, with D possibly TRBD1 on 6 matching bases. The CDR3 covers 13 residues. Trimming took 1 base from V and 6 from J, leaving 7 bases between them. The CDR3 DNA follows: TGTGCCAGCAGTTTAGGACAGGTCAATGAGCAGTTCTTC. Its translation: CASSLGQVNEQFF.

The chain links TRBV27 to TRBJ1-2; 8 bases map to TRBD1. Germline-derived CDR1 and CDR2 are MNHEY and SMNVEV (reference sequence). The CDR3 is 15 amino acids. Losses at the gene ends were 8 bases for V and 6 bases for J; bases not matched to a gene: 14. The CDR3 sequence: CASSQGRTGIDGYTF. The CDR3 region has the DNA TGTGCCAGCTCCCAGGGCCGGACAGGGATAGATGGCTACACCTTC.

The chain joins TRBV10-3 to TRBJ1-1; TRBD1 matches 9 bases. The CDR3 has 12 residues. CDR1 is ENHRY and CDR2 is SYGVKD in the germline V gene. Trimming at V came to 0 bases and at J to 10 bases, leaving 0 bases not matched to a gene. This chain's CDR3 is CAISESDRGAFF. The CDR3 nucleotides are TGTGCCATCAGTGAGTCGGACAGGGGAGCTTTCTTT.

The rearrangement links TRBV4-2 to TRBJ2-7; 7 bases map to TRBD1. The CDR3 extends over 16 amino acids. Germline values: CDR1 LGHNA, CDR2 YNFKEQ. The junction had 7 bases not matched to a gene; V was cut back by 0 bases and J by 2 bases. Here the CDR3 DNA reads TGTGCCAGCAGCCAAGAGGTCCGGACAGGTCCCTACGAGCAGTACTTC. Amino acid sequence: CASSQEVRTGPYEQYF.

The CDR3 DNA is TGTGCCTGGAGTGACGGAGCCGATAACTATGGCTACACCTTC. Translation gives CAWSDGADNYGYTF. V and J are TRBV30 and TRBJ1-2; D remains unclear. Trimming stripped 1 base from V and 1 base from J, with 10 bases between. CDR1 and CDR2 from the germline V gene are GTSNPN and SVGIG (reference sequence). CDR3 length: 14 amino acids.

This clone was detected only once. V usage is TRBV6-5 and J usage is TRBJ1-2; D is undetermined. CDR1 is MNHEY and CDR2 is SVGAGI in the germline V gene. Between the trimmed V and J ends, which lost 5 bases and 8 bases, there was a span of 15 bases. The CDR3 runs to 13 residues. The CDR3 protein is CASSKHRGGGYTF. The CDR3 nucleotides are TGTGCCAGCAGTAAACACCGCGGAGGGGGCTACACCTTC.

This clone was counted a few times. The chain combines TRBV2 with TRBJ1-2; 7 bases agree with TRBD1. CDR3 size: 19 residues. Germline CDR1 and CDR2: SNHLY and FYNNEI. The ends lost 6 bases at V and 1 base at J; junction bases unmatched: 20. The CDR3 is CASSPSTGAFSRFNYGYTF. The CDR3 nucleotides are TGTGCCAGCAGCCCTTCTACAGGGGCTTTTTCTCGTTTTAACTATGGCTACACCTTC.

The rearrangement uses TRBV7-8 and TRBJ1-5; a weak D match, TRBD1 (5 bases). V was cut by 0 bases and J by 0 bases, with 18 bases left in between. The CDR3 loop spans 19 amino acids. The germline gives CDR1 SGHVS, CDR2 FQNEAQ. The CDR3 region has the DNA TGTGCCAGCAGCTTAGCTGTGATCCGGGACTCCTTTAGCAATCAGCCCCAGCATTTT. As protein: CASSLAVIRDSFSNQPQHF. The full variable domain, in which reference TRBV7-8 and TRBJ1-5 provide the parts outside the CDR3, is GAGVSQSPRYKVAKRGQDVALRCDPISGHVSLFWYQQALGQGPEFLTYFQNEAQLDKSGLPSDRFFAERPEGSVSTLKIQRTQQEDSAVYLCASSLAVIRDSFSNQPQHFGDGTRLSIL.

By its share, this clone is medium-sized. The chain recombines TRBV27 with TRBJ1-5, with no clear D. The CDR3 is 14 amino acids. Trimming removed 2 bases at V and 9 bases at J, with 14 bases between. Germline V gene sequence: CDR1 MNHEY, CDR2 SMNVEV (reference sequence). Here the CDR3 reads CASSLGPRGWPQHF. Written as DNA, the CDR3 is TGTGCCAGCAGTTTAGGCCCCCGGGGATGGCCCCAGCATTTT.

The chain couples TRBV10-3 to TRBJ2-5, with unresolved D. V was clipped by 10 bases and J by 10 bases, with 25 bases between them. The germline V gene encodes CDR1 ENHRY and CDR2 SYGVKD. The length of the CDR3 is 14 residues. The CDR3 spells CATPTHGWPQVQYF. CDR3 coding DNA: TGTGCCACACCGACCCACGGCTGGCCCCAGGTCCAGTACTTC.